Given below is one TCR beta chain in context. This record belongs to a study of T-cell memory formation after mild COVID-19. Trimming took off 1 base at V and 5 bases at J, with 6 bases between the two ends. Germline CDR1 is DFQATT and CDR2 is SNEGSKA (reference sequence). The CDR3 spans 12 residues. Constant-segment primers were used for 5'RACE, and the resulting TCR alpha and TCR beta cDNA libraries carried sample barcodes and UMIs. MiXCR, applied by TCRdb to the 5' RACE reads, yields one record per CDR3 protein. The table lists thousands of distinct CDR3 sequences, about three fifths of them singletons, with about 2.7% in the top ten.

This TCR was sampled from an adult who had mild COVID-19 (a few samples of this study predate the infection). Cell type and time point are not known. Sequenced: PBMCs or a T cell subset sorted from them (not recorded which). The V and J genes are TRBV20-1 and TRBJ2-1; a possible D gene is TRBD2 (6 bases). CDR3: CSARAGDNEQFF. The CDR3 coding sequence is TGCAGTGCTAGAGCGGGGGACAATGAGCAGTTCTTC.